The 23 T cell receptor beta chains below were found in one sample sequenced in a study of blood T cells in healthy people across ages. Together with a sample-barcoded 5' primer, a J-beta primer mix was included in a second PCR lasting about 7 to 11 cycles. One entry per CDR3 protein results from TCRdb running MiXCR on the 5' RACE reads. The data contain around 870,000 distinct CDR3 sequences, under 30% of them seen just once; the ten biggest clones take up approximately 15%. Sequencing was carried out using blood. The receptors shown here come from an elderly woman in good health.

This clonotype was detected many times. V and J are TRBV20-1 and TRBJ2-3; 8 bases match TRBD2. The germline CDR1 and CDR2 sequences are DFQATT and SNEGSKA (reference sequence). The CDR3 sequence is 15 residues long. The J segment lost 2 bases and the V segment lost 2 bases, leaving 6 bases of the junction unmatched. DNA of the CDR3: TGCAGTGCTAGAAATCCAGCGGGGGCCACAGATACGCAGTATTTT. This codes for CSARNPAGATDTQYF.

This clonotype was observed many times. This chain links TRBV7-2 with TRBJ2-7; D is perhaps TRBD1 (6 bases). Germline V gene data show CDR1 as SGHTA and CDR2 as FQGNSA. The CDR3 loop spans 14 amino acids. Trimming cost V 5 bases and J 0 bases, with 11 bases left between them. The CDR3: CASSPSQGSYEQYF. DNA of the CDR3: TGTGCCAGCAGCCCCTCACAGGGCTCCTACGAGCAGTACTTC.

This clonotype has more than one count but fewer than ten. This sequence joins TRBV28 and TRBJ2-5; 8 nucleotides agree with TRBD1. J gave up 4 bases and V 6 bases, and 13 bases lay outside the gene matches. The CDR3 is 16 amino acids. Germline CDR1 reads MDHEN; CDR2 reads SYDVKM. For the CDR3, the DNA is TGTGCCAGCAGCAATCCCGCCAGGGGGCCTCCAGAGACCCAGTACTTC. This gives the protein CASSNPARGPPETQYF.

This clonotype has a count of ten or more. This chain joins TRBV28 and TRBJ2-7; D not resolved. The V gene's germline CDR1 is MDHEN and CDR2 SYDVKM. Trimming pared 1 base from V and 2 bases from J, leaving 6 bases between. The length of the CDR3 is 13 residues. CDR3 protein: CASSLSPAYEQYF. The CDR3 DNA is TGTGCCAGCAGTTTATCCCCCGCCTACGAGCAGTACTTC.

The V and J genes are TRBV6-2 or TRBV6-3 and TRBJ2-1; D possibly corresponds to TRBD2 (7 bases). Gene TRBJ2-7 matches the end of the DNA better, so the J call may be wrong. This CDR3 is 13 amino acids long. Germline values: CDR1 MNHEY, CDR2 SVGEGT. The CDR3 here is CASSLMGGAEQYF. CDR3 sequence (DNA): TGTGCCAGCTCTTTGATGGGGGGGGCCGAGCAGTACTTC.

Notes on this clonotype: Since a much larger clone is just one base distant, this may be a read error. The chain carries TRBV20-1 and TRBJ1-2; possible D gene TRBD1, 5 bases. The CDR3 consists of 13 residues. Germline V gene sequence: CDR1 DFQATT, CDR2 SNEGSKA (reference sequence). Trimming shortened V by 4 bases and J by 3 bases, and 12 bases separated the two germline ends. The CDR3 spells CSATLRGHYGYTF. In DNA form, the CDR3 reads TGCAGTGCTACCCTACGGGGCCACTATGGCTACACCTTC.

This clonotype was observed a handful of times. Being one base from a much bigger clone, this may be a read error. The chain has TRBV7-2 and TRBJ1-4, with 9 bases matching TRBD1. The CDR3 has 16 amino acids. From germline, CDR1 is SGHTA and CDR2 FQGNSA. The CDR3 nucleotides are TGTGCCAGCAGCTTAGGACAGGGGGTCTTTAATGAAAAACGGTTTTTT. Amino acids: CASSLGQGVFNEKRFF.

CDR3 sequence: CASRAGVGNQPQYF. CDR3 coding DNA: TGTGCCAGCAGAGCAGGGGTAGGCAATCAGCCCCAGTATTTT. The V call is TRBV6-1, the J call TRBJ1-5, with D possibly TRBD1 on 6 matching bases. The DNA end favors TRBJ2-3, so the J call may be wrong. Looked up from germline, CDR1 is MNHNS and CDR2 is SASEGT. CDR3 size: 14 residues.

This clonotype was seen repeatedly, ten times or more. The J gene is TRBJ2-1, the V gene TRBV5-1; D gene uncertain. Germline V lookup: CDR1 SGHRS, CDR2 YFSETQ. Trimming took off 1 base at V and 6 bases at J, with 14 bases between the two ends. The CDR3 spans 15 residues. The CDR3 protein is CASSLPRTAPNEQFF. CDR3 DNA: TGCGCCAGCAGCTTGCCGAGGACGGCCCCCAATGAGCAGTTCTTC.

Concerning this clonotype itself: Being one base from a much bigger clone, this may be a read error. V usage is TRBV5-1 and J usage is TRBJ2-5, with D perhaps being TRBD1 or TRBD2 (5 bases each). Trimming cost V 3 bases and J 11 bases, with 17 bases left between them. Germline values: CDR1 SGHRS, CDR2 YFSETQ. CDR3 length equals 13 residues. The CDR3 nucleotides read TGCGCCAGCAGCTGGGGGAGTGGGAATGAGCAGTACTTC. This gives the protein CASSWGSGNEQYF. Using reference TRBV5-1 and TRBJ2-5 for the parts outside the CDR3, the full variable domain is KAGVTQTPRYLIKTRGQQVTLSCSPISGHRSVSWYQQTPGQGLQFLFEYFSETQRNKGNFPGRFSGRQFSNSRSEMNVSTLELGDSALYLCASSWGSGNEQYFGPGTRLLVL.

Only a few counts were recorded for this clonotype. This chain links TRBV7-2 with TRBJ1-6; maybe TRBD1 (6 bases). CDR3 size: 15 residues. V was pared by 7 bases and J by 5 bases, with 15 bases between. Germline CDR1 reads SGHTA; CDR2 reads FQGNSA. CDR3 sequence reads: CASTNRDINNSPLHF. The CDR3 coding sequence is TGTGCCAGCACCAACCGGGACATCAATAATTCACCCCTCCACTTT.

In this sample, this clonotype turned up many times. The gene calls are TRBV7-2 and TRBJ1-5; 8 bases align to TRBD1. Trimming cost V 5 bases and J 3 bases; bases outside gene matches: 6. CDR1 SGHTA and CDR2 FQGNSA come from the germline V gene. This CDR3 contains 15 residues. CDR3 in DNA: TGTGCCAGCAGCGCCCGGACAGGGTTCAATCAGCCCCAGCATTTT. It is translated as CASSARTGFNQPQHF.

The chain joins TRBV9 to TRBJ2-5, with 10 bases identical to TRBD1. The DNA end is more similar to TRBJ2-7, so the J call may be wrong. The CDR3 totals 14 residues. Looked up from germline, CDR1 is SGDLS and CDR2 is YYNGEE. The chain's CDR3 is CASGPRQGAYEQYF. CDR3 sequence (DNA): TGTGCCAGCGGCCCTCGACAGGGGGCTTACGAGCAGTACTTC.

Note on this clonotype: Being one base from a much bigger clone, this may be a read error. J is TRBJ1-4 and V is TRBV7-2; D call uncertain. The CDR3 runs 13 residues. Germline V gene lookup returns CDR1 SGHTA and CDR2 FQGNSA. CDR3 DNA sequence: TGTGCCAGCAGGAGGTCATATAATGAAAAACGGTTTTTT. It is translated as CASRRSYNEKRFF. Based on the CDR3 plus reference TRBV7-2 and TRBJ1-4, the full variable domain is GAGVSQSPSNKVTEKGKDVELRCDPISGHTALYWYRQSLGQGLEFLIYFQGNSAPDKSGLPSDRFSAERTGGSVSTLTIQRTQQEDSAVYLCASRRSYNEKRFFGSGTQLSVL.

Notes on this clonotype: One junction end does not reproduce the germline sequence, and a read error may be involved. V and J are TRBV6-6 and TRBJ1-2, with D possibly being TRBD1 (6 bases). CDR1 MNHNY and CDR2 SVGAGI come from the germline V gene (reference sequence). The CDR3 contains 15 residues. CDR3 coding DNA: TGTGCCAGCAGTTCCGTCGGACAGTATGGAGATGGCTACATCTTC. It is translated as CASSSVGQYGDGYIF.

Written as DNA, the CDR3 is TGTGCCAGCAGTCCCTATAGCGGGAGCCATGAGCAGTTCTTC. Its translation: CASSPYSGSHEQFF. The V gene is TRBV12-3 or TRBV12-4, the J gene TRBJ2-1, with TRBD2 matching 9 bases. The V segment lost 5 bases and the J segment 8 bases; nucleotides outside the gene matches: 7. This CDR3 contains 14 residues.

This clonotype was seen a few times. The V and J genes are TRBV5-1 and TRBJ1-6, with D unclear. Per germline, CDR1 SGHRS and CDR2 YFSETQ. Deletions cut 0 bases from V and 6 bases from J, with 10 bases between. The CDR3 sequence is 15 residues long. CDR3 in DNA: TGCGCCAGCAGCTTGGCGGCAGGCCGTAATTCACCCCTCCACTTT. Residues: CASSLAAGRNSPLHF.

In its sample, this clonotype was seen many times. The chain combines TRBV21-1 with TRBJ2-1; TRBD1, the table's D call, was not compared with the DNA. TRBV21-1 constitutes a pseudogene. This CDR3 is built from 15 residues. The CDR3 sequence: CASSKLGGQGAEQFF. CDR3 coding DNA: TGTGCCAGCAGCAAATTAGGGGGACAGGGTGCTGAGCAGTTCTTC.

This clonotype came up many times. The chain uses TRBV7-9 and TRBJ2-7; D perhaps matches TRBD2 (6 bases). The V gene's germline CDR1 is SEHNR and CDR2 FQNEAQ (reference sequence). The CDR3 sequence is 16 residues long. Trimming left V 2 bases short and J 3 bases short, with 17 bases between. The CDR3 DNA reads TGTGCCAGCAGCTTAACCCCCGGGACTTATAGCTACGAGCAGTACTTC. Translated: CASSLTPGTYSYEQYF.

This clonotype was counted ten times or more. This chain links TRBV11-3 with TRBJ2-7; a possible D gene is TRBD1 (6 bases). The V and J ends lost 2 bases and 1 base respectively, with 18 bases between them. This CDR3 comprises 17 residues. The germline V gene has CDR1 SGHNT and CDR2 YENEEA. Here the CDR3 DNA reads TGTGCCAGCAGCTTACCCCTGGGACAACTAATATCCTACGAGCAGTACTTC. As protein: CASSLPLGQLISYEQYF.

For this clonotype: A read error may produce the germline difference seen at one junction end. The gene calls are TRBV29-1 and TRBJ2-3; TRBD1 aligns across 7 bases. Looked up from germline, CDR1 is SQVTM and CDR2 is ANQGSEA. The CDR3 contains 12 residues. The DNA for the CDR3 is TGCAGCGTCGACAGGGTTTCAGATACGCGGTATTTT. Translation gives CSVDRVSDTRYF.

The J gene is TRBJ1-1, the V gene TRBV5-1; weak D call: TRBD1 (6 bases). Trimming took off 3 bases at V and 0 bases at J, with 15 bases between the two ends. Germline lookup yields CDR1 SGHRS and CDR2 YFSETQ. The CDR3 runs to 16 residues. In nucleotides, the CDR3 is TGCGCCAGCAGCTGGGGGCATGTGCTAATGAACACTGAAGCTTTCTTT. Translation gives CASSWGHVLMNTEAFF.

There are a few counts of this clonotype. It may be a read error: a sequence one base away is much more abundant. The chain carries TRBV12-3 or TRBV12-4 and TRBJ2-7, with TRBD1 matching 7 bases. The junction had 5 bases not matched to a gene; V was cut back by 4 bases and J by 8 bases. CDR3 length: 12 amino acids. The CDR3 bases are TGTGCCAGCAGTTCGACAGGGTCCCAGCAGTACTTC. This codes for CASSSTGSQQYF.